This T cell receptor beta chain appears in the sequencing data of a study of OX40 agonist ivuxolimab in advanced cancers. Regarding the study as a whole: Among the lowest peripheral clonal expansion occurred in 0.1-3.0 mg/kg partial responders.

About this clone: Antigen: not known.

The assay was immunoSEQ multiplex PCR, and TCRdb's table has in-frame clones only and misses some. The table includes just under 75,000 clones, more than 85% detected once. The sequences come from CD4+ or CD8+ T cells sorted from blood, collected in a trial of the OX40 agonist ivuxolimab. This sequence was found in an adult with an advanced solid tumor such as melanoma, head and neck, liver or kidney cancer.

Here the CDR3 reads CASSYGTDLNQPQHF. The CDR3 DNA reads as TGTGCCAGCAGTTATGGTACAGACCTCAATCAGCCCCAGCATTTT. The chain is built from TRBV6-5 and TRBJ1-5; D not resolved. Trimming took off 3 bases at V and 3 bases at J, with 12 bases between the two ends. CDR1 is MNHEY, CDR2 SVGAGI, per germline. This CDR3 has 15 amino acids.